This T cell receptor beta chain stems from a study of OX40 agonist ivuxolimab in advanced cancers. The study in broad terms: Ivuxolimab, which targeted the costimulatory receptor OX40 (CD134), was an agonistic, fully human IgG2 monoclonal antibody. Intravenous ivuxolimab was administered to patients every 2 weeks at six dose levels: 0.01, 0.1, 0.3, 1.5, 3 and 10 mg/kg. Among the approximately 50 dose-escalation patients, around 20 had hepatocellular carcinoma, approximately 15 melanoma, 9 renal cell carcinoma and 9 head and neck cancer. A male proportion of around 81% and a mean age of approximately 61 years, ranging from about 20 to 85, were recorded for the dose-escalation cohort. Prior anti-PD-1, anti-PD-L1 or anti-CTLA-4 therapy was permitted, and checkpoint inhibitors had been received by around 39% of dose-escalation patients. Partial responses were achieved by three dose-escalation patients, of whom one had hepatocellular carcinoma and two had cutaneous melanoma. The purpose of peripheral TCRbeta sequencing was to test whether ivuxolimab changed TCR sequence diversity and led to clonal T-cell expansion. The paper reports the monotherapy dose-escalation portion (N of about 50 patients) of the phase I ivuxolimab trial. Summary of the overall study and its limitations: At doses from 0.1 to 3.0 mg/kg, clonal expansion was seen in both CD4+ and CD8+ blood T cells between baseline and week 6. The antigen specificity of the clonally expanded peripheral T cells was not determined. On average, CD8+ T cells showed more expanded clones than CD4+ T cells after ivuxolimab. In partial responders in the 0.1-3.0 mg/kg groups, normalized peripheral clonal expansion was found to be among the lowest, especially among CD8+ T cells. Low levels of normalized T-cell clonal expansion were also shown by some nonresponding patients.

As encoded in the germline V gene, CDR1 is SGHVS while CDR2 is FNYEAQ. Its CDR3 holds 11 amino acids, cysteine through phenylalanine. The retained sequence is limited to the CDR3, 33 bases, with the frame set at the first base. A distance of 3 bases separates the germline ends of V and J, which lose 2 bases and 5 bases respectively. Genomic DNA was extracted from sorted cells for sequencing of the TCRbeta CDR3 region. TCRbeta CDR3 regions were sequenced using the immunoSEQ Assay. As stored in TCRdb, this immuneACCESS dataset retains in-frame rearrangements with V and J assigned. A fraction of the clones does not appear; measured against another copy, unresolved V genes explain less than half of the discrepancy, and the remainder lacks a known reason. This sample holds tens of thousands of clones; 85% were observed only once. Over 2.5% of the sample belongs to the ten largest clones. Comment on this clone: Its antigen has not been determined. There are no base qualities to consult, and no much larger clone falls within one base.

The trial excluded patients who had a history of autoimmune disease or who were on systemic immunosuppression. Peripheral blood for TCR sequencing was drawn from every dose cohort at baseline, at cycle 4 day 1 and at cycle 7 day 1. Samples were obtained from an open-label, multicenter, first-in-human phase I dose-escalation trial of ivuxolimab. The trial enrolled adults with locally advanced or metastatic head and neck squamous cell, hepatocellular, melanoma or renal cell carcinoma. Before TCR sequencing, CD4+ T cells and CD8+ T cells were sorted from peripheral blood as separate populations. The V and J segments used are TRBV7-6 and TRBJ2-5; confidence is insufficient to name the D gene. The sequence derives from an adult with an advanced solid tumor such as melanoma, head and neck, liver or kidney cancer. The sample was CD4+ or CD8+ T cells sorted from blood, taken in a trial of the OX40 agonist ivuxolimab. The DNA is as follows: TGTGCCAGCAGCTTAATGGAGACCCAGTACTTC. This yields the protein CASSLMETQYF.